This T cell receptor (beta chain) was observed in a study of T cells in Graves' hyperthyroidism and ophthalmopathy. Whole-study results and caveats: Expanded thyroid clonotypes (above 0.001) were mostly also found in blood.

Uncontrolled infections, other autoimmune diseases, pregnancy or lactation led to exclusion of patients. Diagnoses rested on clinical symptoms, serum thyroxine and TRAb, thyroid ultrasound and orbital computed tomography. Fresh peripheral blood, 7.5 to 10 ml of it, supplied the PBMCs. The CDR3 contains 18 residues. The V end was cut by 7 bases, the J end by 0 bases, with 21 bases between. Looked up from germline, CDR1 is MDHEN and CDR2 is SYDVKM. There are many counts of this clonotype. Its antigen is still unknown. RNA transcripts gave rise to amplified TCR beta CDR3 regions. Researchers ran a first-round RT-PCR on the TCR CDR3 using the HTBI primer set. TCRdb ran MiXCR on the multiplex PCR reads and lists one entry per CDR3 protein. This sample has 450,000 to 650,000 distinct CDR3 sequences, with roughly a sixth found just once.

The chain couples TRBV28 to TRBJ1-4; D might be TRBD1 (5 bases). The receptor was isolated from a woman younger than 30 with Graves' ophthalmopathy. Sequencing was performed on blood. CDR3 DNA: TGTGCCAGCACCCTCGGGCAGGGATTCCTCCCAACTAATGAAAAACTGTTTTTT. It codes for CASTLGQGFLPTNEKLFF.